This TCR beta chain was observed in a study of cytomegalovirus exposure and HLA in healthy donors. Study overall: Within an early data release were about 85 million unique TCRs drawn from HLA-typed donors. Study-wide points: V segments that were indistinguishable, TRBV6-2 and TRBV6-3 among them, were omitted from analysis. The CMV antigen specificity of a few CMV-associated chains was confirmed through in vitro analysis. Most of the TCR beta V segments (in an earlier analysis) were productive either about 87% or about 30% of the time.

As regards this clone: Its antigen is undetermined.

The germline V and J ends were trimmed by 1 base and 3 bases, with 10 bases remaining between them. The CDR3 has 14 amino acids. Germline V CDR1 and CDR2: SGHTA, FQGNSA. It was with 60 Vbeta and 13 Jbeta primers that the PCR ran. Measured with immunoSEQ multiplex PCR; TCRdb has only the in-frame clones, and not every one. This sample has 150,000 to 180,000 clones, with approximately 74% found just once. This TCR was recovered from a man younger than 35 in good health and CMV-seronegative. The chain has TRBV7-2 and TRBJ2-7; D might be TRBD1 (6 bases). Sequencing was performed on PBMCs. CDR3 loop: CASSLVGRGYEQYF. The CDR3 nucleotides read TGTGCCAGCAGCTTAGTGGGCAGGGGCTACGAGCAGTACTTC. The full variable domain, in which reference TRBV7-2 and TRBJ2-7 provide the parts outside the CDR3, is GAGVSQSPSNKVTEKGKDVELRCDPISGHTALYWYRQSLGQGLEFLIYFQGNSAPDKSGLPSDRFSAERTGGSVSTLTIQRTQQEDSAVYLCASSLVGRGYEQYFGPGTRLTVT.